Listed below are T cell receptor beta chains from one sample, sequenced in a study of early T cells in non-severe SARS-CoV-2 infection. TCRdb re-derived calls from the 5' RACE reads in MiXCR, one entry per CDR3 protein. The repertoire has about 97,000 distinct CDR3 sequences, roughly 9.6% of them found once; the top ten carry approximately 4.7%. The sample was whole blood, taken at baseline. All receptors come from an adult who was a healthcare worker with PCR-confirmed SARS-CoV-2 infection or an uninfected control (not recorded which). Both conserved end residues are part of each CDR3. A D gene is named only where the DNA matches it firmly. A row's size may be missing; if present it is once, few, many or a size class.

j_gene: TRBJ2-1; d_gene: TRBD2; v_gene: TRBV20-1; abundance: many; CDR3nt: TGCAGTGCTAGTCCCCTAGCGGGGGCCTTCGATGAGCAGTTCTTC; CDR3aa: CSASPLAGAFDEQFF
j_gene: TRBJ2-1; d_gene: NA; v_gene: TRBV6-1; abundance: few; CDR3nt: TGTGCCAGCAGTGAAGCGGGAGCGGAGTACAATGAGCAGTTCTTC; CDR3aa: CASSEAGAEYNEQFF
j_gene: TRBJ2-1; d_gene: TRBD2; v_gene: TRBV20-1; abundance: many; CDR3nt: TGCAGTGCCCTCGGGGTAGCGGGAGATGAGCAGTTCTTC; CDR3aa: CSALGVAGDEQFF
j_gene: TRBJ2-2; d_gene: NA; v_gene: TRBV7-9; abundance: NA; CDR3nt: TGTGCCAGCAGCTTAAAGTTCACCCGGGTCACCGGGGAGCTGTTTTTT; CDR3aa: CASSLKFTRVTGELFF
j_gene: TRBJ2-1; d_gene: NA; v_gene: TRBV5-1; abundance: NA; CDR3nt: TGCGCCAGCAGTAGGCGGGTCGCTTACAATGAGCAGTTCTTC; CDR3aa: CASSRRVAYNEQFF
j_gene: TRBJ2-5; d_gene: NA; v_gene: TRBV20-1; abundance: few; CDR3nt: TGCAGTGCTAGACTGTACTCAGACAGACAAGAGACCCAGTACTTC; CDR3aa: CSARLYSDRQETQYF
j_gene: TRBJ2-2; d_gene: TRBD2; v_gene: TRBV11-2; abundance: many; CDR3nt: TGTGCCAGCAGCCAACCCGGACTAGCGGGAGGCACCGGGGAGCTGTTTTTT; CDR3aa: CASSQPGLAGGTGELFF
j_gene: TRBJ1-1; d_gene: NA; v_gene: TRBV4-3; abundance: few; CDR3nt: TGCGCCAGCAGCCAAGGACTACAGGGCGAAGCTTTCTTT; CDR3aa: CASSQGLQGEAFF
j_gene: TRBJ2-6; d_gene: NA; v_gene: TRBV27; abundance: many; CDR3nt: TGTGCCAGCAGTTTACTGGCCGAAGACTTTGGGGCCAACGTCCTGACTTTC; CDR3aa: CASSLLAEDFGANVLTF
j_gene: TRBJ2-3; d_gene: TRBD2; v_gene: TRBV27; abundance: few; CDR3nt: TGTGCCAGCAGAGGACTAGCGGGAGAGGTAGATACGCAGTATTTT; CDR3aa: CASRGLAGEVDTQYF
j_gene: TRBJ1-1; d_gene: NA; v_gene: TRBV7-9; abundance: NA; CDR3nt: TGTGCCAGCAGCTTAGTAGTCAGTGCCATGAACACTGAAGCTTTCTTT; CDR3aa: CASSLVVSAMNTEAFF
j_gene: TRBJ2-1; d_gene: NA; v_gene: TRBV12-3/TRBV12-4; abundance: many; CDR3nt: TGTGCCAGCAGTTTAGACCCTTCGATGGATGAGCAGTTCTTC; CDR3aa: CASSLDPSMDEQFF
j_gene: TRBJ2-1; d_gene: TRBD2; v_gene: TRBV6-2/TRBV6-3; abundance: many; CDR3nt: TGTGCCAGCAGGCTCAGAGCGGGAACCTACAATGAGCAGTTCTTC; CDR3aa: CASRLRAGTYNEQFF
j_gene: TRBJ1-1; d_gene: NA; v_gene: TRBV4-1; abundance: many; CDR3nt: TGCGCCAGCAGCCCCCACGGGGGAACTGAAGCTTTCTTT; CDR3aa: CASSPHGGTEAFF
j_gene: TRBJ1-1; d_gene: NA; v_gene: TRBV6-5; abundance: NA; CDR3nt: TGTGCCAGCATTAGCATTGGGGGAGGCACTGAAGCTTTCTTT; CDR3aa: CASISIGGGTEAFF
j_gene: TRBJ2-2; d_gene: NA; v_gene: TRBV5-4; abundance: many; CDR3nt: TGTGCCAGCAGCTCTGCCCAGGGCGGGGAGCTGTTTTTT; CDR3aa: CASSSAQGGELFF
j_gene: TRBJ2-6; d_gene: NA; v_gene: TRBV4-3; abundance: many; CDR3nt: TGCGCCAGCAGCCAAGTGGGGGGAACTGGGGCCAACGTCCTGACTTTC; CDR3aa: CASSQVGGTGANVLTF
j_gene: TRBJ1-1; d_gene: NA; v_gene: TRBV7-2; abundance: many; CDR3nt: TGTGCCAGCAGCTTAGACAGGTTGAACACTGAAGCTTTCTTT; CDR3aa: CASSLDRLNTEAFF
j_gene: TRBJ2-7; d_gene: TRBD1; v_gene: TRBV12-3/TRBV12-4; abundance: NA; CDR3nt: TGTGCCAGCAGTGCGACGGACAGGGGTCCCTACGAGCAGTACTTC; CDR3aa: CASSATDRGPYEQYF
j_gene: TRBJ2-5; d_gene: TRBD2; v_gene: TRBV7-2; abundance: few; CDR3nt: TGTGCCAGCAGTCTTGGGTGGCTAGCGGGAGTAGAGACCCAGTACTTC; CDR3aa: CASSLGWLAGVETQYF
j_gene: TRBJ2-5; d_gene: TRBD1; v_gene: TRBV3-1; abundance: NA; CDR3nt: TGTGCCAGCTGCCGACAGGGACAAGAGACCCAGTACTTC; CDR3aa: CASCRQGQETQYF
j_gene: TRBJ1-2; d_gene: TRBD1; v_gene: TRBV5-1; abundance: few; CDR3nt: TGCGCCAGCAGCTCGGAGGGGGCGAACTATGGCTACACCTTC; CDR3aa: CASSSEGANYGYTF
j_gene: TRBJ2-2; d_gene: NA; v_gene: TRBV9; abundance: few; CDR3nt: TGTGCCAGCAGATCCACCGGGGAGCTGTTTTTT; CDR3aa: CASRSTGELFF
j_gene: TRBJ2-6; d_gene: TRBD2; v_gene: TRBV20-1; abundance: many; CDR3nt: TGCAGTGCTAGAGATCCGACTAGCGATGGGGCCAACGTCCTGACTTTC; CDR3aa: CSARDPTSDGANVLTF
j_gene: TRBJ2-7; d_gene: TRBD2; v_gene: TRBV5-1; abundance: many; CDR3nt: TGCGCCAGCAGCTTGTCGATAGCGGGGATCAGCTCCTACGAGCAGTACTTC; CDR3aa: CASSLSIAGISSYEQYF
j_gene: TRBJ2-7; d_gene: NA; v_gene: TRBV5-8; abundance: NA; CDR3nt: TGTGCCAGCAGCCTATCCACAATGGGTACCTACGAGCAGTACTTC; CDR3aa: CASSLSTMGTYEQYF
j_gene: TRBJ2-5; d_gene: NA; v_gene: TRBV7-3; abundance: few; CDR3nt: TGTGCCAGCAGCAAAGGACAGAAAGAGACCCAGTACTTC; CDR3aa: CASSKGQKETQYF
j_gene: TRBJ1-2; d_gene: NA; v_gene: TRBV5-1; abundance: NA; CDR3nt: TGCGCCAGCAGCGACGGACAGTCTACCTATGGCTACACCTTC; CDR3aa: CASSDGQSTYGYTF
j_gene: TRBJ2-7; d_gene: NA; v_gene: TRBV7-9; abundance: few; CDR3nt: TGTGCCAGCAGCTTAGTGGACTCCTACGAGCAGTACTTC; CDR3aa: CASSLVDSYEQYF
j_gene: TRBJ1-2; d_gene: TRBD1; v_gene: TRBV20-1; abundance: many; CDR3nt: TGCAGTGCTAAGACAGGGGGGAACTATGGCTACACCTTC; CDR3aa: CSAKTGGNYGYTF
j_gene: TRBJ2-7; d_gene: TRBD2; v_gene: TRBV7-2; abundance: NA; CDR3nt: TGTGCCAGCAGCTTAGTCGATAGCGGGGCCTACGAGCAGTACTTC; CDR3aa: CASSLVDSGAYEQYF
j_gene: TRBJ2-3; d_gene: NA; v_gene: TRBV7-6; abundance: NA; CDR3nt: TGTGCCAGCAGCTTAGAGGCAGGGACAGATACGCAGTATTTT; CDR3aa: CASSLEAGTDTQYF
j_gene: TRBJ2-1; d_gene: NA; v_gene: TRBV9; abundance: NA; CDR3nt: TGTGCCAGCAGCGTGACAGCAGAGCAGTTCTTC; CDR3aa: CASSVTAEQFF
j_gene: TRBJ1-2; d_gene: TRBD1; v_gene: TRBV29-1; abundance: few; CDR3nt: TGCAGCGACGGGACAGACGGCTACACCTTC; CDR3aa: CSDGTDGYTF
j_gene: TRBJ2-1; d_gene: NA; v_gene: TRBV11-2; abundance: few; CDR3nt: TGTGCCAGCAGGTCTGAGGGGAATGAGCAGTTCTTC; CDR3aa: CASRSEGNEQFF
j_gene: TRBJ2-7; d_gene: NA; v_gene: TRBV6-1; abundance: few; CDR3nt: TGTGCCAGCAGTGAAGCTAGGGTTGAGCAGTACTTC; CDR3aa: CASSEARVEQYF
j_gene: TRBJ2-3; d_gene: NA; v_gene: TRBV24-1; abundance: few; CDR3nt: TGTGCCACCAGTGCCCCGGTCACAGATACGCAGTATTTT; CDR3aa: CATSAPVTDTQYF
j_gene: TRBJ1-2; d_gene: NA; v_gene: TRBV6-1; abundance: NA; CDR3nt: TGTGCCAGCACCACGGACGTCTATGGCTACACCTTC; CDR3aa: CASTTDVYGYTF
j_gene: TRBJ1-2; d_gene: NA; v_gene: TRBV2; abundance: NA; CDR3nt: TGTGCCAGCAGTGCCAACAGTAACTATGGCTACACCTTC; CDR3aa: CASSANSNYGYTF
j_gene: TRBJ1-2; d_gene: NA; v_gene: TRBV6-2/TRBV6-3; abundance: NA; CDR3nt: TGTGCCAGCACCCTGAGGAGGCGGGAGAGTGGCTACACCTTC; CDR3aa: CASTLRRRESGYTF
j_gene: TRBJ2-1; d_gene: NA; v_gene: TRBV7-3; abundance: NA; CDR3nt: TGTGCCAGCAGCTCCGCCCGTGGGGGTGAGCAGTTCTTC; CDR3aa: CASSSARGGEQFF
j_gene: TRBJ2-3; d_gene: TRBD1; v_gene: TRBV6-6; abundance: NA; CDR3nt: TGTGCCAGCAGCCCCGGGACAGGGCTGACTTCAGATACGCAGTATTTT; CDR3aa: CASSPGTGLTSDTQYF
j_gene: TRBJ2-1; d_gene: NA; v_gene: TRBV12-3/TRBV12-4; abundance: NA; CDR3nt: TGTGCCAGCAGTTTTGGGGACACCCACAATGAGCAGTTCTTC; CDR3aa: CASSFGDTHNEQFF
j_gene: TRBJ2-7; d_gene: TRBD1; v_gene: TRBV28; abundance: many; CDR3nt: TGTGCCAGCCTACCTGGACAGGGAAAGATCTACGAGCAGTACTTC; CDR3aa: CASLPGQGKIYEQYF
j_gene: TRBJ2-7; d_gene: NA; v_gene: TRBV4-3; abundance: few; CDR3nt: TGCGCCAGCAGCCAAGAGCTAGTTGGCGAGCAGTACTTC; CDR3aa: CASSQELVGEQYF
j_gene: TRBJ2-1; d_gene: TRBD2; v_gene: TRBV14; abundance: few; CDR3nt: TGTGCCAGCAGCACCCGACTAGCGGGAGTATTAGACAATGAGCAGTTCTTC; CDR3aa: CASSTRLAGVLDNEQFF
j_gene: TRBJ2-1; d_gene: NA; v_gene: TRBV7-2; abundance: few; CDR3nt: TGTGCCAGCAGCTTAGCCATCCCCTCCTACAATGAGCAGTTCTTC; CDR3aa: CASSLAIPSYNEQFF
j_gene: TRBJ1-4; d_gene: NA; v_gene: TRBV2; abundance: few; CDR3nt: TGTGCCAGCAGTGAGTCCGGGTTTGCTAATGAAAAACTGTTTTTT; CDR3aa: CASSESGFANEKLFF